This T cell receptor (beta chain) is drawn from a study of cytomegalovirus exposure and HLA in healthy donors. The overall study: The roughly 110 validation repertoires were reported in a later analysis to have been generated on the same platform as the roughly 680 first-cohort repertoires. Study conclusions and caveats: TCR clusters originating in the first cohort tended to co-occur in the 120 validation repertoires, according to a later analysis.

V lost 5 bases, J lost 11 bases, and 13 bases lay in between. The CDR3 runs to 12 residues. Germline CDR1 and CDR2: SEHNR and FQNEAQ (reference sequence). TCRdb's table, derived via immunoSEQ multiplex PCR, lists solely in-frame clones and lacks some. The profile covers 140,000 or so clones, with roughly nine tenths appearing a single time and 0.6% to 0.8% taken by the ten largest. In regard to this clone: Its specificity is unknown.

This sequence was found in a man younger than 30 in good health and CMV-seronegative. The V and J genes are TRBV7-9 and TRBJ1-5, with D tentatively TRBD1 (5 bases). The sample taken for sequencing was PBMCs. This CDR3 is CASSSGASAQHF. CDR3 in DNA: TGTGCCAGCAGCAGCGGGGCATCAGCCCAGCATTTT.